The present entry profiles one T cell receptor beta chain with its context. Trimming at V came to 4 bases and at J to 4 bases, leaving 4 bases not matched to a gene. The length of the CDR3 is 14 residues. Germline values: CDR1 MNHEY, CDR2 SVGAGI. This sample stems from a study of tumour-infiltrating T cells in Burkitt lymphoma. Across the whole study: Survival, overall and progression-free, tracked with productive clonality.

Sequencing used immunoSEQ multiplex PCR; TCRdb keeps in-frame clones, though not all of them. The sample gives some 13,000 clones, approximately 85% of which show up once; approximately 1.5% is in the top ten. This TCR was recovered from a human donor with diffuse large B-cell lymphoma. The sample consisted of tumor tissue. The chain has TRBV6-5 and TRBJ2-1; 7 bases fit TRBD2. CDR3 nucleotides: TGTGCCAGCAGTTCAAGCGGGACTTACAATGAGCAGTTCTTC. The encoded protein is CASSSSGTYNEQFF.